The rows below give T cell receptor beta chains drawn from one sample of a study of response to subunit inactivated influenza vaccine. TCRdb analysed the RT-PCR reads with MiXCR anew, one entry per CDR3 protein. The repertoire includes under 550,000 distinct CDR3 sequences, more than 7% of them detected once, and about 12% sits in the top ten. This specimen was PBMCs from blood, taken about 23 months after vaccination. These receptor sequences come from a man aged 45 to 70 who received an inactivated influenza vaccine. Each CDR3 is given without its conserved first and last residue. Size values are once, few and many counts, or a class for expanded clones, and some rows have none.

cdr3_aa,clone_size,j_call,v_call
ASSLEDRGWEKLF,many,TRBJ1-4,TRBV5-5
ASSYGSGGGNTIY,-,TRBJ1-3,TRBV6-5
ASSQGAATQY,few,TRBJ2-3,TRBV6-6
ASSGQTASRYEQY,few,TRBJ2-7,TRBV18
ASSLVGGSGELF,-,TRBJ2-2,TRBV7-6
ASFGLDYNEQF,many,TRBJ2-1,TRBV2
SAIFTTEQF,few,TRBJ2-1,TRBV20-1
ASSTRDRGRPDTQY,few,TRBJ2-3,TRBV7-8
ASSLDSNSPLH,-,TRBJ1-6,TRBV7-8
ASSRGLAEKGEQY,many,TRBJ2-7,TRBV7-2
ASRPGDRITDTQY,few,TRBJ2-3,TRBV12-3/TRBV12-4
ASSQYIFGGIAGELF,few,TRBJ2-2,TRBV4-3
ASSRTAGAWEQY,-,TRBJ2-7,TRBV5-1
ASSSSPGVNSPYEQY,-,TRBJ2-7,TRBV11-2
ASSARGDRGYEQY,few,TRBJ2-7,TRBV7-2
SARDTGGGGEAF,-,TRBJ1-1,TRBV20-1
ASSRPSGGSSDTQY,few,TRBJ2-3,TRBV7-2
ASSAGSGSPLH,-,TRBJ1-6,TRBV9
ASSYSGVKYNEQF,many,TRBJ2-1,TRBV12-3/TRBV12-4
ASSPRMGGYEQY,-,TRBJ2-7,TRBV12-3/TRBV12-4
ASSSAGDRGYHQH,-,TRBJ1-5,TRBV21-1
ASSQDPSGSFEQF,many,TRBJ2-1,TRBV4-2
ASEIGQGNRNEQF,few,TRBJ2-1,TRBV7-9
SARTSTIAGELF,-,TRBJ2-2,TRBV20-1
ATGTGGQETQY,few,TRBJ2-5,TRBV24-1
ASSRGLAGGETQY,many,TRBJ2-5,TRBV12-3/TRBV12-4
ASSFLENTEAF,few,TRBJ1-1,TRBV27
ASRYRQDWAYGYT,few,TRBJ1-2,TRBV6-5
ASSQDPAGAASTDTQY,few,TRBJ2-3,TRBV3-1
SALTGEGADTQY,many,TRBJ2-3,TRBV20-1
ATGDRNTGELF,-,TRBJ2-2,TRBV6-1
ASSRLLNTEAF,many,TRBJ1-1,TRBV6-1
ASSYGQGDKYGYT,-,TRBJ1-2,TRBV5-1
ASSLRNGPYEQY,few,TRBJ2-7,TRBV18
SARDLGDEQF,many,TRBJ2-1,TRBV20-1
ASRPDRVVDTQY,few,TRBJ2-3,TRBV5-6
ASSLDGQGALYEQY,-,TRBJ2-7,TRBV5-1
ASSQARGLNSPLH,few,TRBJ1-6,TRBV4-1
ASSFGVGQRRSYEQY,few,TRBJ2-7,TRBV7-2
SAGRGSYEQY,-,TRBJ2-7,TRBV20-1
ASSTYRGPNYGYT,few,TRBJ1-2,TRBV28
SARERPGLEETQY,-,TRBJ2-5,TRBV20-1
ASRAPSSDIQY,many,TRBJ2-4,TRBV3-1
SAGHRAVETQY,few,TRBJ2-5,TRBV20-1
SARDMARSLNTEAF,few,TRBJ1-1,TRBV20-1
ASSRGTENYEQY,many,TRBJ2-7,TRBV11-2
ASSAGRGRNIQY,-,TRBJ2-4,TRBV7-9
AWSTDYEQY,many,TRBJ2-7,TRBV30
ASSLDRDDGYT,-,TRBJ1-2,TRBV7-2
ATSRRTGANTGELF,few,TRBJ2-2,TRBV15
SARDTQRGYNEQF,-,TRBJ2-1,TRBV20-1
ASSLSGTGNTGELF,many,TRBJ2-2,TRBV27
ATSRDRTSTGELF,few,TRBJ2-2,TRBV15
ASSDIGVTGILEQF,-,TRBJ2-1,TRBV10-1
ASSWAGQGNTEAF,-,TRBJ1-1,TRBV5-5
ASNTGRRSFWNEQF,many,TRBJ2-1,TRBV5-6
ASSQGHVSYEQY,-,TRBJ2-7,TRBV5-1
SAGGAGDEQY,-,TRBJ2-7,TRBV20-1
ASSLRGQATSTNEKLF,-,TRBJ1-4,TRBV5-1